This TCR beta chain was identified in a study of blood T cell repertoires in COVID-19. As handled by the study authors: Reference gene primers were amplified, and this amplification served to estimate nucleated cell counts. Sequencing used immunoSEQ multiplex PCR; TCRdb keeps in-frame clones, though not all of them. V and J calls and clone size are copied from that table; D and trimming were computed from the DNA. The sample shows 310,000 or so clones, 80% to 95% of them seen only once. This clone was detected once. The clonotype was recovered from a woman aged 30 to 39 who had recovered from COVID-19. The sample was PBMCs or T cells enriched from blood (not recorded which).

CDR3 DNA: TGTGCCAGTAAAGGGGGACAGGGGGCCCGAGAGCTGTTTTTT. Translation gives CASKGGQGARELFF. The V call is TRBV19, the J call TRBJ2-2; 12 bases map to TRBD1. Germline-derived CDR1 and CDR2 are LNHDA and SQIVND (reference sequence). The CDR3 totals 14 residues. Losses at the gene ends were 7 bases for V and 11 bases for J; bases not matched to a gene: 8.